The next 27 T cell receptor beta chains were all read from a single sample in a study of Ad26.COV2.S vaccination and SARS-CoV-2 variants. The data were produced by immunoSEQ multiplex PCR, yet TCRdb's version contains in-frame clones alone and is incomplete. The data contain about 98,000 clones, around 80% of them singletons. Sequencing used peripheral blood, obtained after recovery from COVID-19. The receptors shown here come from a human donor who had recovered from COVID-19.

The V call is TRBV6-1, the J call TRBJ1-5; D perhaps matches TRBD1 (5 bases). V lost 1 base and J lost 9, with 13 bases in between. Germline lookup yields CDR1 MNHNS and CDR2 SASEGT. The CDR3 contains 14 residues. The CDR3 spells CASSEGEWGGPQHF. The CDR3 nucleotides read TGTGCCAGCAGTGAAGGCGAGTGGGGGGGGCCCCAGCATTTT.

The chain carries TRBV7-2 and TRBJ2-3; no definite D call. The CDR3 runs to 16 residues. Trimming removed 2 bases from V and 1 base from J, with 13 bases in between. Germline loops: CDR1 SGHTA, CDR2 FQGNSA. The CDR3 protein is CASSLRLEARTDTQYF. The DNA of the CDR3 is TGTGCCAGCAGCTTAAGATTAGAGGCTCGCACAGATACGCAGTATTTT.

The rearrangement uses TRBV2 and TRBJ1-1, with D tentatively TRBD1 (6 bases). V lost 4 bases, J lost 4 bases, and 22 bases lay in between. The V gene's germline CDR1 is SNHLY and CDR2 FYNNEI. The CDR3 runs to 17 residues. The CDR3 coding sequence is TGTGCCAGCAGTGGAGGGATCATTGGGGGGGCTCGCACTGAAGCTTTCTTT. Encoded protein: CASSGGIIGGARTEAFF.

This rearrangement joins TRBV12-3 or TRBV12-4 to TRBJ1-5; D is undetermined. The CDR3 runs 12 residues. Deletions cut 3 bases from V and 0 bases from J, with 0 bases between. CDR3 sequence (DNA): TGTGCCAGCAGTTTTAGCAATCAGCCCCAGCATTTT. This codes for CASSFSNQPQHF.

V usage is TRBV4-2 and J usage is TRBJ1-2, with D perhaps matching TRBD1 (6 bases). Germline V gene lookup returns CDR1 LGHNA and CDR2 YNFKEQ. The CDR3 sequence is 12 residues long. Deletions cut 0 bases from V and 9 bases from J, with 8 bases between. The CDR3 loop reads CASSQEDRCYTF. The CDR3 DNA is TGTGCCAGCAGCCAAGAGGACAGATGCTACACCTTC.

The chain links TRBV19 to TRBJ2-7; D might be TRBD2 (5 bases). The CDR3 contains 14 residues. V gave up 1 base and J gave up 4 bases, with 11 bases separating them. Germline assignment: CDR1 LNHDA and CDR2 SQIVND (reference sequence). CDR3 sequence reads: CASSIGERPYEQYF. The CDR3 region has the DNA TGTGCCAGTAGTATAGGGGAGCGTCCTTACGAGCAGTACTTC.

The chain recombines TRBV15 with TRBJ1-5; D call uncertain. The germline CDR1 and CDR2 sequences are LNHNV and YYDKDF (reference sequence). The CDR3 consists of 13 residues. The V gene lost 5 bases and the J gene lost 2 bases, with 7 bases spanning the gap. This chain's CDR3 is CATSGSGNQPQHF. The CDR3 DNA reads as TGTGCCACCAGCGGGTCGGGCAATCAGCCCCAGCATTTT. The whole variable domain, remainder taken from reference TRBV15 and TRBJ1-5, is DAMVIQNPRYQVTQFGKPVTLSCSQTLNHNVMYWYQQKSSQAPKLLFHYYDKDFNNEADTPDNFQSRRPNTSFCFLDIRSPGLGDTAMYLCATSGSGNQPQHFGDGTRLSIL.

A single count supports this clone. The rearrangement uses TRBV7-2 and TRBJ2-7; D is uncertain. The CDR3 covers 12 residues. Trimming removed 4 bases from V and 3 bases from J, with 7 bases in between. The V gene's germline CDR1 is SGHTA and CDR2 FQGNSA. The CDR3 DNA sequence: TGTGCCAGCAGCTCCTCCGGCTACGAGCAGTACTTC. Translating gives CASSSSGYEQYF. Looking up the rest from reference TRBV7-2 and TRBJ2-7 gives the full variable domain: GAGVSQSPSNKVTEKGKDVELRCDPISGHTALYWYRQSLGQGLEFLIYFQGNSAPDKSGLPSDRFSAERTGGSVSTLTIQRTQQEDSAVYLCASSSSGYEQYFGPGTRLTVT.

This chain connects TRBV6-5 to TRBJ1-1, with D possibly matching TRBD1 (5 bases). Trimming removed 6 bases at V and 6 bases at J, with 17 bases between. The CDR3 totals 14 residues. Germline CDR1 reads MNHEY; CDR2 reads SVGAGI. CDR3 sequence: CASSPPGRRAEAFF. The CDR3 region has the DNA TGTGCCAGCAGCCCCCCAGGGCGAAGAGCTGAAGCTTTCTTT.

J is TRBJ1-1 and V is TRBV6-5; the D gene is possibly TRBD1 (6 bases). The CDR3 runs to 14 residues. Germline CDR1 and CDR2: MNHEY and SVGAGI. Trimming stripped 7 bases from V and 0 bases from J, with 12 bases between. In DNA form, the CDR3 reads TGTGCCAGCACCGGACAGCCTATGAACACTGAAGCTTTCTTT. It codes for CASTGQPMNTEAFF.

This chain links TRBV4-1 with TRBJ1-2; D might be TRBD1 (6 bases). The CDR3 contains 14 residues. Between the trimmed V and J ends, which lost 5 bases and 4 bases, there was a span of 14 bases. CDR1 and CDR2 (germline): MGHRA, YSYEKL. CDR3 sequence: CASSEGGRAYGYTF. CDR3 DNA sequence: TGCGCCAGCAGCGAGGGGGGGCGCGCCTATGGCTACACCTTC.

The chain links TRBV14 to TRBJ2-7; 7 positions match TRBD1. The CDR3 has 14 amino acids. The V and J ends lost 3 bases and 5 bases, in that order; junction bases with no gene match: 7. CDR1 and CDR2 (germline): SGHDN, FVKESK. CDR3 nucleotide sequence: TGTGCCAGCAGCCACCGCCGGACAGGAAACGAGCAGTACTTC. Translated, it gives CASSHRRTGNEQYF.

The gene calls are TRBV5-6 and TRBJ2-1, with no clear D. The CDR3 length is 16 residues. In germline, CDR1 is SGHDT, CDR2 YYEEEE. The V end was cut by 4 bases, the J end by 1 base, with 15 bases between. The CDR3 protein is CASSPTDLRSYNEQFF. CDR3 DNA sequence: TGTGCCAGCAGCCCTACAGACCTTCGTTCCTACAATGAGCAGTTCTTC.

This clone was counted once. The chain links TRBV18 to TRBJ2-6, with 8 bases matching TRBD1. The CDR3 is 18 amino acids. CDR1 is KGHSH and CDR2 is LQKENI in the germline V gene. The V and J ends lost 4 bases and 0 bases, in that order; junction bases with no gene match: 8. This CDR3 is CASSLSVQGASGANVLTF. CDR3 sequence (DNA): TGTGCCAGCTCACTAAGCGTTCAGGGGGCCTCTGGGGCCAACGTCCTGACTTTC.

The gene calls are TRBV7-9 and TRBJ1-1; 7 bases fit TRBD1. Trimming cost V 2 bases and J 7 bases; bases outside gene matches: 7. CDR3 length: 14 amino acids. The germline CDR1 and CDR2 sequences are SEHNR and FQNEAQ (reference sequence). CDR3 in amino acids: CASSLLQGTGEAFF. DNA for the CDR3: TGTGCCAGCAGCTTACTACAGGGGACCGGTGAAGCTTTCTTT.

The gene calls are TRBV27 and TRBJ2-3, with no clear D. This CDR3 contains 14 residues. From germline, CDR1 is MNHEY and CDR2 SMNVEV (reference sequence). The V gene lost 3 bases and the J gene lost 4 bases, with 11 bases spanning the gap. The CDR3 DNA sequence: TGTGCCAGCAGTTTGGGTCTCCGCGCAGATACGCAGTATTTT. Translation gives CASSLGLRADTQYF.

The chain is built from TRBV19 and TRBJ1-2; the D gene is possibly TRBD1 (5 bases). Germline V CDR1 and CDR2: LNHDA, SQIVND (reference sequence). This CDR3 is built from 11 residues. V gave up 9 bases and J gave up 5 bases, with 10 bases separating them. The DNA for the CDR3 is TGTGCCAGCTCCGGGGGGTATGGCTACACCTTC. As protein: CASSGGYGYTF.

This clone was detected ten times or more. The rearrangement joins TRBV12-3 or TRBV12-4 to TRBJ2-2; D is uncertain. The CDR3 extends over 13 amino acids. V lost 8 bases and J 0 bases, leaving 7 bases between the germline ends. The CDR3 DNA is TGTGCCAGCGGTAGAGCGAACACCGGGGAGCTGTTTTTT. This encodes CASGRANTGELFF.

The V and J genes are TRBV18 and TRBJ2-4, with D possibly TRBD1 on 5 matching bases. The CDR3 has 13 amino acids. The V gene lost 5 bases and the J gene lost 8 bases, with 13 bases spanning the gap. Germline CDR1 and CDR2: KGHSH and LQKENI. CDR3 in amino acids: CASSTGPTDIQYF. Here the CDR3 DNA reads TGTGCCAGCTCAACAGGTCCTACGGACATTCAGTACTTC.

This rearrangement joins TRBV5-4 to TRBJ2-7; TRBD1 agrees at 9 bases. The V gene's germline CDR1 is SGHNT and CDR2 YYREEE (reference sequence). The CDR3 extends over 13 amino acids. The junction had 5 bases not matched to a gene; V was cut back by 5 bases and J by 5 bases. Here the CDR3 reads CASSPQGANEQYF. In DNA, the CDR3 is TGTGCCAGCAGTCCACAGGGGGCCAACGAGCAGTACTTC.

This sequence joins TRBV9 and TRBJ1-2; D perhaps matches TRBD1 (5 bases). The CDR3 contains 14 residues. Germline V gene sequence: CDR1 SGDLS, CDR2 YYNGEE. V lost 4 bases and J lost 4, with 14 bases in between. The CDR3 nucleotides are TGTGCCAGCAGCCGACAGAATGGTGCCTATGGCTACACCTTC. Translating it yields CASSRQNGAYGYTF.

The rearrangement links TRBV1 to TRBJ2-1; whether TRBD2, the table's D call, matches the DNA was not checked. TRBV1 is shown as a pseudogene. The CDR3 runs to 18 residues. The CDR3 loop is CTSSHEVRSGGRYNEQFF. Written as DNA, the CDR3 is TGCACCAGCAGCCATGAAGTCCGGAGCGGGGGGCGATACAATGAGCAGTTCTTC.

This clone was seen more than once but under ten times. This chain uses TRBV3-1 (or the pseudogene TRBV3-2) with TRBJ2-5, with 7 positions matching TRBD2. V shed 2 bases, J shed 4 bases, and the junction held 1 base outside the gene matches. The CDR3 has 13 amino acids. Germline values: CDR1 LGHDT, CDR2 YNNKEL (reference sequence). The CDR3 coding sequence is TGTGCCAGCAGCCAACGCGGGGGAGAGACCCAGTACTTC. Amino acids: CASSQRGGETQYF.

The chain is built from TRBV10-3 and TRBJ2-1; no reliable D call. The V gene lost 0 bases and the J gene lost 7 bases, with 7 bases spanning the gap. This CDR3 spans 13 amino acids. The germline V gene has CDR1 ENHRY and CDR2 SYGVKD. This chain's CDR3 is CAISESPENEQFF. The CDR3 nucleotides read TGTGCCATCAGTGAGTCCCCGGAGAATGAGCAGTTCTTC.

The chain joins TRBV6-5 to TRBJ2-3; D tentatively reads TRBD1 or TRBD2 (6 bases each). This CDR3 is 14 amino acids long. Germline values: CDR1 MNHEY, CDR2 SVGAGI. V shed 7 bases and J shed 1 base, with 12 bases lying between them. The CDR3 bases are TGTGCCAGCACTACCGGGGGCCGCACAGATACGCAGTATTTT. Translated: CASTTGGRTDTQYF.

This clone is a singleton in its sample. The gene calls are TRBV5-1 and TRBJ1-2; possible D gene TRBD1, 6 bases. Germline values: CDR1 SGHRS, CDR2 YFSETQ. Trimming removed 3 bases from V and 0 bases from J, with 12 bases in between. This CDR3 is 15 amino acids long. The chain's CDR3 is CASSSLTGSNYGYTF. Here the CDR3 DNA reads TGCGCCAGCAGCTCACTGACAGGATCTAACTATGGCTACACCTTC.

V and J are TRBV15 and TRBJ2-3, with TRBD2 as a possible D gene (6 bases). The CDR3 length is 12 residues. Deletions cut 3 bases from V and 5 bases from J, with 6 bases between. Germline CDR1 reads LNHNV; CDR2 reads YYDKDF (reference sequence). The CDR3 sequence: CATSRGGDTQYF. The CDR3 DNA is TGTGCCACCAGCAGGGGGGGAGATACGCAGTATTTT. Variable domain in full (rest from reference TRBV15 and TRBJ2-3): DAMVIQNPRYQVTQFGKPVTLSCSQTLNHNVMYWYQQKSSQAPKLLFHYYDKDFNNEADTPDNFQSRRPNTSFCFLDIRSPGLGDTAMYLCATSRGGDTQYFGPGTRLTVL.